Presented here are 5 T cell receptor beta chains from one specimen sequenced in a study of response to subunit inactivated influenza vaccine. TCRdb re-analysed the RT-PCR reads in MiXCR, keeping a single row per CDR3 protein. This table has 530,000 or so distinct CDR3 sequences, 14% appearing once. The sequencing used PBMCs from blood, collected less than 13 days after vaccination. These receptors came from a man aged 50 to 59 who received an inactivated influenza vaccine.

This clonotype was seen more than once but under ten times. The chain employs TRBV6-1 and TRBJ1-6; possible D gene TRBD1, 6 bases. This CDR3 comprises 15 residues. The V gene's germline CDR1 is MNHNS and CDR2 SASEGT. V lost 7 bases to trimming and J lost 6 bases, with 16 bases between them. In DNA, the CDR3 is TGTGCCAGCAATCACGGGCGGACAGCTAATTCACCCCTCCACTTT. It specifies CASNHGRTANSPLHF.

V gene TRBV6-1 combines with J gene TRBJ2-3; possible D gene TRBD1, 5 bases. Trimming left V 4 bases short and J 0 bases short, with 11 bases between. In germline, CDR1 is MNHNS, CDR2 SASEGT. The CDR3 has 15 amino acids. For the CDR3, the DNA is TGTGCCAGCAGTGGGATACAGGTTAGCACAGATACGCAGTATTTT. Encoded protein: CASSGIQVSTDTQYF.

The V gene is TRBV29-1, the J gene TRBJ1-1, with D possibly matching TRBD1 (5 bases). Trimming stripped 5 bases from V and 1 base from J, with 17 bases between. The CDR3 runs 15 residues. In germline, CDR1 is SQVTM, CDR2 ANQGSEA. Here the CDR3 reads CSVKVRGTGNTEAFF. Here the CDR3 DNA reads TGCAGCGTTAAGGTCCGGGGTACAGGGAACACTGAAGCTTTCTTT.

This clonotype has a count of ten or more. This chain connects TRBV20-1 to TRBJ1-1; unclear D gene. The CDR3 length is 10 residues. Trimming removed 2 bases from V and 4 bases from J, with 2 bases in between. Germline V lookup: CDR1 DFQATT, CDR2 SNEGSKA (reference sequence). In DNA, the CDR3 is TGCAGTGCTAGAATCACTGAAGCTTTCTTT. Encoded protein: CSARITEAFF.

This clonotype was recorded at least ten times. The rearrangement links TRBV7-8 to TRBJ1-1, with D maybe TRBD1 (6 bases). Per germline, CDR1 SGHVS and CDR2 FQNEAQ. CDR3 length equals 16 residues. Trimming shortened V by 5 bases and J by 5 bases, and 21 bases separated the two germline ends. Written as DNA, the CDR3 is TGTGCCAGCAGCCCGAGGGGGGGGGGAATGGGAACTGAAGCTTTCTTT. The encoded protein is CASSPRGGGMGTEAFF.